This T cell receptor (beta chain) stems from a study of blood T cell repertoires in COVID-19. Whole-study context: The United States, Italy and Spain supplied acute and convalescent COVID-19 samples. In each case, the material was cDNA or gDNA derived from T cells, B-cell-depleted T cells, or PBMCs.

V was cut by 7 bases and J by 1 base, with 13 bases left in between. Germline CDR1 reads SQVTM; CDR2 reads ANQGSEA. This CDR3 is 13 amino acids long. In this sample, this clone turned up a few times. Per the original data handling: Amplification with reference gene primers provided the estimates of nucleated cell counts. Libraries were prepared by immunoSEQ multiplex PCR; TCRdb keeps only in-frame clonotypes and omits some of them. The DNA was the basis for D and trimming; V, J and clone size are from that table. The sample yields approximately 210,000 clones, roughly 84% seen once. Sequencing was performed on peripheral blood. The chain couples TRBV29-1 to TRBJ1-1, with D perhaps matching TRBD1 (6 bases). The origin of this receptor is a woman older than 75 with acute or convalescent COVID-19. The CDR3 is CSARQERNTEAFF. Written as DNA, the CDR3 is TGCAGCGCCAGACAGGAGAGGAACACTGAAGCTTTCTTT.